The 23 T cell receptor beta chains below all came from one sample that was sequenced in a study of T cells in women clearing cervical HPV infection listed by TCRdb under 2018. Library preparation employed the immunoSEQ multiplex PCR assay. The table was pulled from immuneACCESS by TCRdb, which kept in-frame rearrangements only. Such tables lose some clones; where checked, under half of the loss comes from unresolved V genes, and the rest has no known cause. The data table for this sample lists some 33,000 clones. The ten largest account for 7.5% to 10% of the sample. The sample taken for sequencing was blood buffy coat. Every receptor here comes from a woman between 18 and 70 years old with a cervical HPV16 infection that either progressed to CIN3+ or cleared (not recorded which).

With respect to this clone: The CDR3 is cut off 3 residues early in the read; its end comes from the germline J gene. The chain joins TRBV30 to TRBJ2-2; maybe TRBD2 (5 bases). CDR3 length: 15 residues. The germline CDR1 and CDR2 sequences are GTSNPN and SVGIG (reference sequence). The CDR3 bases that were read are TGTGCCTGGAGTGTACGGTGGGCGACTAATGAAAAG. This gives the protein CAWSVRWATNEK. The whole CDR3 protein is CAWSVRWATNEKLFF.

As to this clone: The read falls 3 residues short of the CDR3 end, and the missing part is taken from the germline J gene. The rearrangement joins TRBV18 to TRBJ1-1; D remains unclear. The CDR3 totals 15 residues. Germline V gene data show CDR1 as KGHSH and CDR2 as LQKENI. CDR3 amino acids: CASSPQTVAAETAFF. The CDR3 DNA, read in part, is TGTGCCAGCTCACCACAGACTGTCGCAGCCGAGACC.

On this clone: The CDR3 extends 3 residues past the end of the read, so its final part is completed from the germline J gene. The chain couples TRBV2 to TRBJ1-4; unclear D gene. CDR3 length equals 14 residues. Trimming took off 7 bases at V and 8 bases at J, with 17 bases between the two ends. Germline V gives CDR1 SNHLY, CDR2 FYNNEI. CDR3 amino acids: CASTDWQFTEKLFF. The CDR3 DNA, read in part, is TGTGCCAGCACCGACTGGCAGTTTACCGAAAAA.

The CDR3 sequence: CASSLPVAGAETQYF. CDR3 DNA (partial): TGTGCCAGCAGCTTACCGGTAGCGGGAGCGGAGACC. V is TRBV5-4 and J is TRBJ2-5; 9 bases line up with TRBD2. The read halts 3 residues ahead of the CDR3 end, with the missing end drawn from the germline J gene. V lost 2 bases and J lost 5; bases outside the gene matches: 7. This CDR3 comprises 15 residues. The germline CDR1 and CDR2 sequences are SGHNT and YYREEE (reference sequence).

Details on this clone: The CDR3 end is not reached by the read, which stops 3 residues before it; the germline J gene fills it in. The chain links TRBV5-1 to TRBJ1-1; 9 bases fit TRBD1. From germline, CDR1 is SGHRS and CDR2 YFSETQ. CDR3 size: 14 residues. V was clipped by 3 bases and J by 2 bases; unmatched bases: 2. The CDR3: CASSSGQGNTEAFF. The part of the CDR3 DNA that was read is TGCGCCAGCAGCTCGGGACAGGGAAACACTGAA.

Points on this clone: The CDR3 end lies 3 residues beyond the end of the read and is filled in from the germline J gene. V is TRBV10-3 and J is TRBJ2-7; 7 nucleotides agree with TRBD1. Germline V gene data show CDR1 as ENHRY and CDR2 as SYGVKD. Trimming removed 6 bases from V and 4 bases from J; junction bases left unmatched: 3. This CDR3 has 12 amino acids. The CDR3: CAISADRYEQYF. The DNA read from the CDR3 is TGTGCCATCAGCGCGGACAGGTACGAG.

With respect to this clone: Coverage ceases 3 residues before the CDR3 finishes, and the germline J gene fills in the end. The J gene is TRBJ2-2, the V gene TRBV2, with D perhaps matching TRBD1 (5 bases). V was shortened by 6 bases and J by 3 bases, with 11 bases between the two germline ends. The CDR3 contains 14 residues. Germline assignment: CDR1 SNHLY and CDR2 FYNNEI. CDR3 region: CASRGRVYTGELFF. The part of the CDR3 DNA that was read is TGTGCCAGCAGGGGCAGGGTTTACACCGGGGAG. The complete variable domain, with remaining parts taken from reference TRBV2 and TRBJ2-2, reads EPEVTQTPSHQVTQMGQEVILRCVPISNHLYFYWYRQILGQKVEFLVSFYNNEISEKSEIFDDQFSVERPDGSNFTLKIRSTKLEDSAMYFCASRGRVYTGELFFGEGSRLTVL.

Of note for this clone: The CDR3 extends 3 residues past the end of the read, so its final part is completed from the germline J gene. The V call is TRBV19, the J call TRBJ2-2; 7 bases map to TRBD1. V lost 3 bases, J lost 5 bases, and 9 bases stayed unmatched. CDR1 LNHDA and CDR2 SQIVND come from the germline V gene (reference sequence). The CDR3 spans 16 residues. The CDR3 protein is CASSIRVTGSTGELFF. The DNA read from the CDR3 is TGTGCCAGTAGTATTAGGGTGACAGGGTCGACCGGGGAG.

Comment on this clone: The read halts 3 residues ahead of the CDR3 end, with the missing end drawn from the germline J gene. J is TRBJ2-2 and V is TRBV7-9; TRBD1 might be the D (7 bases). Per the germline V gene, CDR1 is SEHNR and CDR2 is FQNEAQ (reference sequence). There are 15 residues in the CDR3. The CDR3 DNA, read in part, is TGTGCCAGCAGGGGGGATCCAGACAGGGAGGAAAAG. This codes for CASRGDPDREEK. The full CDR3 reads CASRGDPDREEKLFF. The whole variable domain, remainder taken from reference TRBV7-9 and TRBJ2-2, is DTGVSQNPRHKITKRGQNVTFRCDPISEHNRLYWYRQTLGQGPEFLTYFQNEAQLEKSRLLSDRFSAERPKGSFSTLEIQRTEQGDSAMYLCASRGDPDREEKLFFGEGSRLTVL.

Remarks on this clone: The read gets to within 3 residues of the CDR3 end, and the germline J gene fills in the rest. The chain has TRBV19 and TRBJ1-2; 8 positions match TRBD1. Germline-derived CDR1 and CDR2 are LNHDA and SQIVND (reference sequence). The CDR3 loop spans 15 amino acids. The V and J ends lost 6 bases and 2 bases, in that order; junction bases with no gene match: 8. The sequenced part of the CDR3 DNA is TGTGCCAGTAGACAAGGTACAGGGGGAAACTATGGC. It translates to CASRQGTGGNYG. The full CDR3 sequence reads CASRQGTGGNYGYTF.

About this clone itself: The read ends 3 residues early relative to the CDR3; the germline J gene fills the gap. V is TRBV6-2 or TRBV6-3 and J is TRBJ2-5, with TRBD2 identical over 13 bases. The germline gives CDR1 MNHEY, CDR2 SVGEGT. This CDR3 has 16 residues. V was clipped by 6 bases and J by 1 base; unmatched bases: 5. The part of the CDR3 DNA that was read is TGTGCCAGCAGCCCCGGGACTAGCGGGGCCCAAGAGACC. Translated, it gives CASSPGTSGAQET. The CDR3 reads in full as CASSPGTSGAQETQYF.

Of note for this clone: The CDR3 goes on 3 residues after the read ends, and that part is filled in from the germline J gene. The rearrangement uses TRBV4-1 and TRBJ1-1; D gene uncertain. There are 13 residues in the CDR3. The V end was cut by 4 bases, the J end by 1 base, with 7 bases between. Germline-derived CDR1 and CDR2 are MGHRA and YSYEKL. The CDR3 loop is CASSLRQNTEAFF. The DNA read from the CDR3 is TGCGCCAGCAGCCTCAGACAGAACACTGAA.

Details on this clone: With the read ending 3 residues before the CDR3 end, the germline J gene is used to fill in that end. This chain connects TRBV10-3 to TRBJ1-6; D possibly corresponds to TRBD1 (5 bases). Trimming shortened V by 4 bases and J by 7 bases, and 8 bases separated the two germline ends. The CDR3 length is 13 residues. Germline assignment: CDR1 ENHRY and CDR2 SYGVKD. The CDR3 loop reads CAISVQDNSPLHF. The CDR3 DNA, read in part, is TGTGCCATCAGTGTACAGGACAATTCACCC.

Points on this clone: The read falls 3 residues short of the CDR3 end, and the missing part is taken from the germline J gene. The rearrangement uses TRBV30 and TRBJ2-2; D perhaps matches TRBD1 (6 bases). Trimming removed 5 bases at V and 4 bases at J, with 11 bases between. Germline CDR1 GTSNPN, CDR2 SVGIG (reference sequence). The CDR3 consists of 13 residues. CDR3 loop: CAWSRTATGELFF. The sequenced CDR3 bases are TGTGCCTGGTCGCGGACAGCCACCGGGGAG.

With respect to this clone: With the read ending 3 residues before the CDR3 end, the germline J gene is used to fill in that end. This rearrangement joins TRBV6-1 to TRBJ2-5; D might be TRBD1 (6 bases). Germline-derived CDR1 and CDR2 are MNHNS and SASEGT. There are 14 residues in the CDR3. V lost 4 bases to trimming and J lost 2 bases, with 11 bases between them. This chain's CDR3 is CASSGTVDQETQYF. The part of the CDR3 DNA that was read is TGTGCCAGCAGTGGGACAGTTGATCAAGAGACC.

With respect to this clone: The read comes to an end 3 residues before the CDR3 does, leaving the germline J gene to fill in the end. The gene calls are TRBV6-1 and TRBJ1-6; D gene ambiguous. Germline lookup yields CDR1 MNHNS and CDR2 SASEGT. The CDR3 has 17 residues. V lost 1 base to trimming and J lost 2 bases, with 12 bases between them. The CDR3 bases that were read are TGTGCCAGCAGTGAAGTTAGCGCGATCCCCTATAATTCACCC. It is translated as CASSEVSAIPYNSP. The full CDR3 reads CASSEVSAIPYNSPLHF.

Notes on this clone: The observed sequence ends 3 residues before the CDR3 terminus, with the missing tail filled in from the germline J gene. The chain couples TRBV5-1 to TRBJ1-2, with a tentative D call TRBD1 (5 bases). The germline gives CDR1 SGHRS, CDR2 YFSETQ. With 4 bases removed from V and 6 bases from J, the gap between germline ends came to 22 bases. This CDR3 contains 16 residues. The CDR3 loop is CASSPIVRSRGDGYTF. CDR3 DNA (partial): TGCGCCAGCAGCCCGATAGTCAGGTCGAGGGGAGATGGC.

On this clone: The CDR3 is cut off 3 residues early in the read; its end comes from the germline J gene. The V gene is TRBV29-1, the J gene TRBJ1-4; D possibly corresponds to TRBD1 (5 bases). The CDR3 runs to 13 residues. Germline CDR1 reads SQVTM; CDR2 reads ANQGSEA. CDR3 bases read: TGCAGCGCCTGTGACAGCTATAATTCACCA. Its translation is CSACDSYNSP. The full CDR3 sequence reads CSACDSYNSPLFF.

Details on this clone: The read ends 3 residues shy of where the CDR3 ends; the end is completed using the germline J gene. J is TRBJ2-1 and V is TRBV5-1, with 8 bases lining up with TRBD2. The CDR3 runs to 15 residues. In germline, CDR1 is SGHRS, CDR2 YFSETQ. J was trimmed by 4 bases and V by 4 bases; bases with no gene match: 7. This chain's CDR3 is CASSPGGGKYNEQFF. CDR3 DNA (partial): TGCGCCAGCAGCCCCGGGGGGGGGAAATACAATGAG.

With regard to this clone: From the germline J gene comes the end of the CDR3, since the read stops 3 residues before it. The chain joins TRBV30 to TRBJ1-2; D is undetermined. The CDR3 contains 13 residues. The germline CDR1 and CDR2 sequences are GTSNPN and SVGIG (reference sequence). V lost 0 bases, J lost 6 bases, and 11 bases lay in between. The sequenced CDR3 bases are TGTGCCTGGAGTGTACCCCCTATTGATGGC. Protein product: CAWSVPPIDG. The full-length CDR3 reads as CAWSVPPIDGYTF.

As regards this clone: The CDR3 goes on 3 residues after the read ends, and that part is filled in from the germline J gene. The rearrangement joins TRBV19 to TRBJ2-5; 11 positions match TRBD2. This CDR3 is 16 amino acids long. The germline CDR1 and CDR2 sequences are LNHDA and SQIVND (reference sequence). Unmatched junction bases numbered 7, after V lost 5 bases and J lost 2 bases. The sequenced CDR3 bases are TGTGCCAGTAGTGCCGACCTAGCGGGGGGACAAGAGACC. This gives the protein CASSADLAGGQET. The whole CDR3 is CASSADLAGGQETQYF.

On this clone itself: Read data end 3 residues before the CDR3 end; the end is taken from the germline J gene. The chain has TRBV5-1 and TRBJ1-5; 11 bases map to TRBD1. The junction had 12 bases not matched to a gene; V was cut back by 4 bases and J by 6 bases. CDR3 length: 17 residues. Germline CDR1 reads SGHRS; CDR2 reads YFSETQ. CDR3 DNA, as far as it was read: TGCGCCAGCAGCCCGGGGGACAGGGGGGCAGTTGGTCAGCCC. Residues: CASSPGDRGAVGQP. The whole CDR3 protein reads CASSPGDRGAVGQPQHF.

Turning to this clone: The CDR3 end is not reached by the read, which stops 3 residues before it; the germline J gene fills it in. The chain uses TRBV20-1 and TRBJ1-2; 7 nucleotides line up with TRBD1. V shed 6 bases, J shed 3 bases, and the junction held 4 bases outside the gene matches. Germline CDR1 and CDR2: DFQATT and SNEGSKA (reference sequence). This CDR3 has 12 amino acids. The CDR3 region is CSAEGTDYGYTF. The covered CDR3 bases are TGCAGTGCAGAAGGGACAGACTATGGC.